The sequence of this T cell receptor beta chain was determined in a study of beta chain features in type 1 diabetes. Study-level findings and limits: Cells that show high TCR expression could be over-represented by cDNA sequencing. Moderate yet significant TCRB CDR3 shortening was seen in Type 1 diabetes patients in all four CD4+ subsets.

Unmatched junction bases numbered 9, after V lost 7 bases and J lost 1 base. This CDR3 has 15 amino acids. Germline V gene sequence: CDR1 MNHEY, CDR2 SVGAGI. The sequenced template was cDNA made from the entire isolated RNA. The method was immunoSEQ multiplex PCR; TCRdb's version includes in-frame clones alone and lacks a portion of them. The sample carries under 300,000 clones, about a fifth recorded once. Via CD45RO/CCR7/CD25/CD127/CD95/CD27, cells of the CD4+ naive, central memory, regulatory and stem cell-like memory subsets were sorted. The table lists this clone with a few counts. What it binds is not known.

This chain joins TRBV6-5 and TRBJ1-1, with 7 bases fitting TRBD1. The sample comprised naive CD4+ T cells from blood. The TCR comes from a woman aged 40 to 55 with type 1 diabetes. The CDR3 here is CASKQGGTGNTEAFF. For the CDR3, the DNA is TGTGCCAGCAAGCAGGGGGGAACAGGGAACACTGAAGCTTTCTTT.